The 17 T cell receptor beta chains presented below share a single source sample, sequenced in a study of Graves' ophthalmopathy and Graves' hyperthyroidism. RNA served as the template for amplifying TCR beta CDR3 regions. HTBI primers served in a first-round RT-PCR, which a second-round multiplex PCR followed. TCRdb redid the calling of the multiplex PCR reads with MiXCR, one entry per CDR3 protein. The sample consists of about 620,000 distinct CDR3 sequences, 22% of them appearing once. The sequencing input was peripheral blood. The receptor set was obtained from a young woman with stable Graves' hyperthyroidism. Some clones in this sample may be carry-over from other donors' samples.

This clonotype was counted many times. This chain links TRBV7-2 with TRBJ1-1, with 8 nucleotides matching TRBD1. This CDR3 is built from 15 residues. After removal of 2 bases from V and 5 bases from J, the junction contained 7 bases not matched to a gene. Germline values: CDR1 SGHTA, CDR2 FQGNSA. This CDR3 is CASSLNVRQGTEAFF. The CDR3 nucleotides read TGTGCCAGCAGCTTAAACGTTCGACAGGGGACTGAAGCTTTCTTT. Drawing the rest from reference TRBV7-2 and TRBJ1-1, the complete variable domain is GAGVSQSPSNKVTEKGKDVELRCDPISGHTALYWYRQSLGQGLEFLIYFQGNSAPDKSGLPSDRFSAERTGGSVSTLTIQRTQQEDSAVYLCASSLNVRQGTEAFFGQGTRLTVV.

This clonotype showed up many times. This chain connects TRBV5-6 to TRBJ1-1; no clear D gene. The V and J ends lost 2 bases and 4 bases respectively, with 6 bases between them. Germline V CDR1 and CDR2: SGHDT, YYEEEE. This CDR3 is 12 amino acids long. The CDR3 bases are TGTGCCAGCAGCTTTGGTACCACTGAAGCTTTCTTT. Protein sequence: CASSFGTTEAFF.

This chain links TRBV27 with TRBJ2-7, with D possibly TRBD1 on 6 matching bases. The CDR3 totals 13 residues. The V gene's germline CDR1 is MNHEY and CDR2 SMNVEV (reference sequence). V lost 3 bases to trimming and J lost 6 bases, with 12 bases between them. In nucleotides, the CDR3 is TGTGCCAGCAGTTTTGGCAGGGGCGTCGAGCAGTACTTC. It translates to CASSFGRGVEQYF.

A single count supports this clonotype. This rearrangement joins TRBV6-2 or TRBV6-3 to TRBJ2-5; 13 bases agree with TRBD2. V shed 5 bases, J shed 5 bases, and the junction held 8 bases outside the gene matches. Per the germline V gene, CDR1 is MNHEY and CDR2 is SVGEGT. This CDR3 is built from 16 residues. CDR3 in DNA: TGTGCCAGCAGTCCACTTACTAGCGGGGGGGTGGAGACCCAGTACTTC. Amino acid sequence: CASSPLTSGGVETQYF.

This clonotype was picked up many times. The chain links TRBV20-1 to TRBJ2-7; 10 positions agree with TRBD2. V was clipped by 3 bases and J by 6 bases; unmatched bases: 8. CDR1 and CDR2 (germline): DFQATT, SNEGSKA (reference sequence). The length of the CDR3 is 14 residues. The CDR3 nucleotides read TGCAGTGCTAGCGCCCCTAGCGGGAGTGTCGAGCAGTACTTC. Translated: CSASAPSGSVEQYF.

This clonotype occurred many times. In DNA form, the CDR3 reads TGTGCCAGCAGCGCCGCCCTTGGGAAGGCCTATGGCTACACCTTC. It translates to CASSAALGKAYGYTF. The chain employs TRBV7-9 and TRBJ1-2; D unclear. Germline values: CDR1 SEHNR, CDR2 FQNEAQ (reference sequence). The germline V and J ends were trimmed by 5 bases and 4 bases, with 17 bases remaining between them. CDR3 size: 15 residues. The full variable domain, with the rest looked up from reference TRBV7-9 and TRBJ1-2, is DTGVSQNPRHKITKRGQNVTFRCDPISEHNRLYWYRQTLGQGPEFLTYFQNEAQLEKSRLLSDRFSAERPKGSFSTLEIQRTEQGDSAMYLCASSAALGKAYGYTFGSGTRLTVV.

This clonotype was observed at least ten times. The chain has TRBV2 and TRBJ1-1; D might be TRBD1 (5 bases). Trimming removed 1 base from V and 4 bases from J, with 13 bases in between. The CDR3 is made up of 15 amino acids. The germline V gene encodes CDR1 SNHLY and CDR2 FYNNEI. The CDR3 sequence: CASSEGEGMLTEAFF. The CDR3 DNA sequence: TGTGCCAGCAGTGAAGGAGAGGGGATGCTCACTGAAGCTTTCTTT.

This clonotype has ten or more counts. For the CDR3, the DNA is TGTGCCAGCAGCTTAGGCGGGGACCGCGCCTACGAGCAGTACTTC. Its protein product is CASSLGGDRAYEQYF. The J gene is TRBJ2-7, the V gene TRBV7-9, with a weak D call TRBD2 (6 bases). The CDR3 extends over 15 amino acids. V was trimmed by 1 base and J by 2 bases, leaving 12 bases between them. The germline V gene has CDR1 SEHNR and CDR2 FQNEAQ (reference sequence).

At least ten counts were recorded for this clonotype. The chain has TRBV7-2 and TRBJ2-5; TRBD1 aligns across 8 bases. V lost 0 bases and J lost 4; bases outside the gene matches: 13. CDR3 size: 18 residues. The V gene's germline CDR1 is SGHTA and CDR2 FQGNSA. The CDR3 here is CASSLAGRQGAISETQYF. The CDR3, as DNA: TGTGCCAGCAGCTTAGCGGGTCGGCAGGGGGCTATTTCAGAGACCCAGTACTTC.

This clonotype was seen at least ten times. The DNA of the CDR3 is TGTGCCAGCAGTCTAGAACGTGGGCCCCCAGCTTTCTTT. Amino acid sequence: CASSLERGPPAFF. The chain combines TRBV27 with TRBJ1-1, with D uncertain. The germline CDR1 and CDR2 sequences are MNHEY and SMNVEV (reference sequence). This CDR3 contains 13 residues. V was cut by 5 bases and J by 10 bases, with 17 bases left in between.

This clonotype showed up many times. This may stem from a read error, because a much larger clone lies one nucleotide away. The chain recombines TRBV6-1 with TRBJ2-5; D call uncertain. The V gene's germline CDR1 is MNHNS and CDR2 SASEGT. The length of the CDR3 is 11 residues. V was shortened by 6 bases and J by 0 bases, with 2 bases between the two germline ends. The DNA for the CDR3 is TGTGCCAGCAGGGACCAAGAGACCCAGTACTTC. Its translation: CASRDQETQYF.

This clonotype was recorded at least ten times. This chain's CDR3 is CASSAEDRAGYTF. The CDR3 DNA sequence: TGTGCCAGCAGCGCAGAGGACAGGGCGGGCTACACCTTC. The chain recombines TRBV9 with TRBJ1-2; 8 bases line up with TRBD1. CDR3 length equals 13 residues. Germline-derived CDR1 and CDR2 are SGDLS and YYNGEE. With 3 bases clipped from V and 8 bases from J, the junction kept 6 bases outside the gene matches.

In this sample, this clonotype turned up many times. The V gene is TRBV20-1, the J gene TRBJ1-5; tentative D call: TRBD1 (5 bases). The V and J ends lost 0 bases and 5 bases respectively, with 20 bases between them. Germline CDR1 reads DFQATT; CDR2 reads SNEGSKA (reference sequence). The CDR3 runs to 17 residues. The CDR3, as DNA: TGCAGTGCTAGAGATCTGCAAGGGAGGGGCTCTCATCAGCCCCAGCATTTT. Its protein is CSARDLQGRGSHQPQHF.

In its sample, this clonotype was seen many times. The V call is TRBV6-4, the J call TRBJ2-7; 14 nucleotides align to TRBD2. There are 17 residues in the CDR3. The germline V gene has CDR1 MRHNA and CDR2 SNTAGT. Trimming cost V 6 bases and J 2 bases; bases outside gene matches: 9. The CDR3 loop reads CASRPPEGLAGAYEQYF. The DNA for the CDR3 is TGTGCCAGCAGGCCACCCGAGGGACTAGCGGGAGCCTACGAGCAGTACTTC.

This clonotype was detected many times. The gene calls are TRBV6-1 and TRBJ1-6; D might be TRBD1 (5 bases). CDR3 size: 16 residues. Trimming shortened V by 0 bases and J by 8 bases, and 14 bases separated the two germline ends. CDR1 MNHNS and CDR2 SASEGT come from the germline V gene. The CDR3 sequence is CASSEAGLGDDSPLHF. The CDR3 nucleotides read TGTGCCAGCAGTGAAGCGGGATTGGGGGACGATTCACCCCTCCACTTT.

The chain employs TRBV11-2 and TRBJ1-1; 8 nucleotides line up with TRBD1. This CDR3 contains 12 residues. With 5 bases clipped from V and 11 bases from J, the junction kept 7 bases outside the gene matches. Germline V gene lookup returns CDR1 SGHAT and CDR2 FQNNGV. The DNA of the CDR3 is TGTGCCAGCAGCCCGGACAGGGTTGGGGCTTTCTTT. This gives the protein CASSPDRVGAFF.

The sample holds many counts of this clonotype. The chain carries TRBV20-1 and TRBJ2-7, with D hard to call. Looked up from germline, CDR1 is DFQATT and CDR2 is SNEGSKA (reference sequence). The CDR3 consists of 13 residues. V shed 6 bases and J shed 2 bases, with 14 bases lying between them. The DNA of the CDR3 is TGCAGTGCAACAAAAACGGGCACCTACGAGCAGTACTTC. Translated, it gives CSATKTGTYEQYF.